The 10 T cell receptor beta chains below all came from one sample that was sequenced in a study of metastatic and nonmetastatic thyroid tumors. No patient had received any treatment before thyroid surgery. TCRdb re-clonotyped the PCR reads via MiXCR. In the table there are tens of thousands of clones, roughly 15% of which are singletons. Source material: blood. The receptors were sampled from a female donor with papillary thyroid cancer or a benign thyroid nodule (not recorded which). Some clones in this sample may be carry-over from other donors' samples.

This clone has at least ten counts. V usage is TRBV7-3 and J usage is TRBJ2-1; D may be TRBD1 (6 bases). V lost 1 base and J 12 bases, leaving 10 bases between the germline ends. Germline values: CDR1 SGHTA, CDR2 FQGTGA. The CDR3 totals 12 residues. This chain's CDR3 is CASSLNGGRQFF. The CDR3 nucleotides read TGTGCCAGCAGCTTAAATGGGGGCCGGCAGTTCTTC. Full variable domain (missing parts from reference TRBV7-3 and TRBJ2-1): GAGVSQTPSNKVTEKGKYVELRCDPISGHTALYWYRQSLGQGPEFLIYFQGTGAADDSGLPNDRFFAVRPEGSVSTLKIQRTERGDSAVYLCASSLNGGRQFFGPGTRLTVL.

This clone was seen many times. The rearrangement links TRBV6-2 or TRBV6-3 to TRBJ2-7; 10 bases fit TRBD1. The CDR3 consists of 15 residues. Unmatched junction bases numbered 7, after V lost 5 bases and J lost 3 bases. Looked up from germline, CDR1 is MNHEY and CDR2 is SVGEGT. The CDR3 reads CASSTPGQGNYEQYF. For the CDR3, the DNA is TGTGCCAGCAGTACTCCGGGACAGGGGAACTACGAGCAGTACTTC.

By share, this clone counts as medium-sized. This chain joins TRBV19 and TRBJ1-2; TRBD1 aligns across 9 bases. Germline V gene lookup returns CDR1 LNHDA and CDR2 SQIVND (reference sequence). V gave up 7 bases and J gave up 7 bases; unmatched junction bases: 13. This CDR3 region has 15 residues. The CDR3 is CASNPGGTGYGGYTF. In DNA form, the CDR3 reads TGTGCCAGTAACCCTGGGGGGACAGGGTATGGTGGCTACACCTTC. The full variable domain, completed using reference TRBV19 and TRBJ1-2, is DGGITQSPKYLFRKEGQNVTLSCEQNLNHDAMYWYRQDPGQGLRLIYYSQIVNDFQKGDIAEGYSVSREKKESFPLTVTSAQKNPTAFYLCASNPGGTGYGGYTFGSGTRLTVV.

The chain carries TRBV5-6 and TRBJ2-7; no clear D. The CDR3 sequence is 11 residues long. CDR1 and CDR2 (germline): SGHDT, YYEEEE. Trimming cost V 4 bases and J 5 bases, with 7 bases left between them. CDR3 sequence: CASSVQNEQYF. The CDR3 region has the DNA TGTGCCAGCAGCGTGCAAAACGAGCAGTACTTC.

The V call is TRBV6-4, the J call TRBJ1-2; tentatively, D is TRBD1 (5 bases). V lost 4 bases and J lost 0, with 18 bases in between. The CDR3 extends over 17 amino acids. From germline, CDR1 is MRHNA and CDR2 SNTAGT. CDR3 sequence (DNA): TGTGCCAGCAGTGGCCCTAGGGGCAAGCAATCTAACTATGGCTACACCTTC. It encodes CASSGPRGKQSNYGYTF.

A few counts support this clone. A read error is possible here, since a much larger clone lies one base away. This sample also contains other DNA sequences that code for the same CDR3. The rearrangement links TRBV6-5 to TRBJ2-1; D is tentatively TRBD1 or TRBD2 (6 bases each). Trimming cost V 2 bases and J 10 bases, with 15 bases left between them. Germline-derived CDR1 and CDR2 are MNHEY and SVGAGI. The length of the CDR3 is 14 residues. CDR3: CASSYPGARNEQFF. The CDR3 DNA reads TGTGCCAGCAGTTACCCGGGGGCGCGTAACGAGCAGTTCTTC.

The chain combines TRBV5-1 with TRBJ2-1; a possible D gene is TRBD1 (6 bases). Trimming took off 6 bases at V and 5 bases at J, with 15 bases between the two ends. Germline loops: CDR1 SGHRS, CDR2 YFSETQ. This CDR3 spans 14 amino acids. CDR3: CASNPWGQDNEQFF. The DNA for the CDR3 is TGCGCCAGCAACCCGTGGGGGCAGGACAATGAGCAGTTCTTC.

The rearrangement uses TRBV12-3 or TRBV12-4 and TRBJ2-2; D is unresolved. The length of the CDR3 is 13 residues. The V end lost 2 bases, the J end lost 8 bases, and 9 bases lay between the germline ends. The CDR3 DNA reads TGTGCCAGCAGTTTAACAAACAAAGGGGAGCTGTTTTTT. Translated: CASSLTNKGELFF.

This clone occurred many times. This chain connects TRBV7-9 to TRBJ1-6; perhaps TRBD1 as D (5 bases). Per the germline V gene, CDR1 is SEHNR and CDR2 is FQNEAQ (reference sequence). The V gene lost 2 bases and the J gene lost 6 bases, with 8 bases spanning the gap. The CDR3 runs 14 residues. CDR3 amino acids: CASSLLDSNSPLHF. The CDR3 region has the DNA TGTGCCAGCAGCTTATTAGACAGTAATTCACCCCTCCACTTT.

The CDR3 reads CASSTGGDEAFF. DNA of the CDR3: TGTGCCAGCAGCACAGGGGGAGATGAAGCTTTCTTT. The rearrangement joins TRBV12-3 or TRBV12-4 to TRBJ1-1; 8 bases align to TRBD1. The J segment lost 7 bases and the V segment lost 6 bases, leaving 4 bases of the junction unmatched. The CDR3 has 12 amino acids.